This TCR beta chain was identified in a study of T cell responses to AZD1222 COVID-19 vaccine. The overall study: Second doses were pooled across both intervals (about 4 or about 12 weeks). General study points: The peak T cell response came first, and repertoires were sampled only after it. Mapped onto spike, vaccine-associated CD4 TCRs spanned it and were dominant at 160-218 and 743-854.

In the case of this clone: Its matching antigen is unknown.

TCRdb's copy holds only in-frame clones and misses some; the assay was immunoSEQ multiplex PCR. The data show tens of thousands of clones, roughly 87% seen once. V was pared by 3 bases and J by 1 base, with 8 bases between. Germline loops: CDR1 SGHNT, CDR2 YENEEA. This CDR3 is built from 14 residues. The gene calls are TRBV11-3 and TRBJ2-3; D ambiguous. The sequencing used peripheral blood, collected on day 0 of AZD1222 vaccination. The TCR comes from an adult in good health. The CDR3 reads CASSFDGRTDTQYF. Written as DNA, the CDR3 is TGTGCCAGCAGCTTCGACGGTCGCACAGATACGCAGTATTTT.